The TCR beta chain under discussion was sequenced for a study of blood T cell repertoires in COVID-19. Generated by immunoSEQ multiplex PCR, the TCRdb table keeps only in-frame clones and is missing some. The sample carries about 200,000 clones, 83% recorded once. The CDR3 is made up of 12 amino acids. Between the trimmed V and J ends, which lost 4 bases and 4 bases, there was a span of 10 bases. The germline V gene encodes CDR1 SQVTM and CDR2 ANQGSEA. Everyone who took part was roughly 18 to 89 years old, and they came from 24 US areas. The sequence derives from a woman aged 45-65 years who had been exposed to COVID-19. The sample taken for sequencing was PBMCs or T cells enriched from blood (not recorded which). This rearrangement joins TRBV29-1 to TRBJ1-2; weak D call: TRBD1 (6 bases). Here the CDR3 reads CSVVQGTYGYTF. CDR3 DNA sequence: TGCAGCGTTGTTCAGGGGACCTATGGCTACACCTTC.